This T cell receptor (beta chain) was captured in a study of cytomegalovirus exposure and HLA in healthy donors. Healthy bone marrow donors supplied every sample. The ends lost 1 base at V and 4 bases at J; junction bases unmatched: 4. The CDR3 has 15 amino acids. Germline V gives CDR1 MNHNS, CDR2 SASEGT. The study ran its PCR with 60 Vbeta and 13 Jbeta primers. Assay used: immunoSEQ multiplex PCR; TCRdb lists only in-frame clones, some missing. This sample carries approximately 220,000 clones, nearly 80% of them seen once, and the ten largest clones take 1.5% to 2%. Concerning this clone itself: The antigen remains undetermined.

The study's findings and limits: Presence/absence analyses rested on an assumption that sequencing depth was roughly uniform across donors. In an earlier analysis, productive rearrangement rates for most beta V segments clustered near 87% or 30%. The classifier reportedly diagnosed cytomegalovirus status with high sensitivity and specificity.

The material sequenced was PBMCs. The J gene is TRBJ1-5, the V gene TRBV6-1; TRBD1 aligns across 7 bases. The TCR was taken from a male donor in good health and CMV-seronegative. CDR3 nucleotides: TGTGCCAGCAGTGAAGAACAGGGACAGAATCAGCCCCAGCATTTT. Amino acids: CASSEEQGQNQPQHF.